The 28 T cell receptor beta chains presented below share a single source sample, sequenced in a study of T cells in Graves' hyperthyroidism and ophthalmopathy. RNA transcripts yielded amplified TCR beta CDR3 regions. With the HTBI primer set, the TCR CDR3 went through a first round of RT-PCR. TCRdb reprocessed the multiplex PCR reads via MiXCR and lists one record per CDR3 protein. The table has approximately 640,000 distinct CDR3 sequences, 15% to 20% seen once; the top ten hold 3.5% to 4%. The sample taken for sequencing was blood. The source of these receptors is a woman aged 30 to 39 with Graves' hyperthyroidism.

At least ten counts were recorded for this clonotype. V and J are TRBV28 and TRBJ2-1; the D is unclear. There are 12 residues in the CDR3. V lost 7 bases and J lost 4, with 8 bases in between. Germline-derived CDR1 and CDR2 are MDHEN and SYDVKM. The CDR3 bases are TGTGCCAGCACCACCGGGTACAATGAGCAGTTCTTC. Translated: CASTTGYNEQFF. Full variable domain (rest looked up from reference TRBV28 and TRBJ2-1): DVKVTQSSRYLVKRTGEKVFLECVQDMDHENMFWYRQDPGLGLRLIYFSYDVKMKEKGDIPEGYSVSREKKERFSLILESASTNQTSMYLCASTTGYNEQFFGPGTRLTVL.

The sample holds a few counts of this clonotype. The gene calls are TRBV9 and TRBJ1-2; D remains unclear. The germline V and J ends were trimmed by 1 base and 3 bases, with 22 bases remaining between them. The germline V gene has CDR1 SGDLS and CDR2 YYNGEE. The CDR3 is made up of 18 amino acids. Here the CDR3 DNA reads TGTGCCAGCAGCGTAAATCAGGAGGCCCAGGCCAGACACTATGGCTACACCTTC. Translated: CASSVNQEAQARHYGYTF. The full variable domain, rest sourced from reference TRBV9 and TRBJ1-2, is DSGVTQTPKHLITATGQRVTLRCSPRSGDLSVYWYQQSLDQGLQFLIQYYNGEERAKGNILERFSAQQFPDLHSELNLSSLELGDSALYFCASSVNQEAQARHYGYTFGSGTRLTVV.

This clonotype was observed a handful of times. This chain links TRBV12-3 or TRBV12-4 with TRBJ2-6; 9 bases align to TRBD1. CDR3 length equals 21 residues. J lost 5 bases, V lost 6 bases, and 23 bases had no gene match. CDR3 residues: CASSTPGRGQGKNGRANVLTF. CDR3 nucleotide sequence: TGTGCCAGCAGCACTCCCGGACGGGGACAGGGAAAAAATGGTAGGGCCAACGTCCTGACTTTC.

There are many counts of this clonotype. The CDR3 protein is CAWSVTEDTQYF. The CDR3 coding sequence is TGTGCCTGGAGTGTGACAGAAGATACGCAGTATTTT. The J gene is TRBJ2-3, the V gene TRBV30; D might be TRBD1 (5 bases). V lost 0 bases, J lost 5 bases, and 6 bases lay in between. The CDR3 covers 12 residues. Germline V gene data show CDR1 as GTSNPN and CDR2 as SVGIG (reference sequence).

This clonotype came up many times. The V gene is TRBV28, the J gene TRBJ1-2, with D uncertain. V was clipped by 5 bases and J by 1 base, with 14 bases between them. The CDR3 is 15 amino acids. Germline values: CDR1 MDHEN, CDR2 SYDVKM. The CDR3 is CASSVTPRGNYGYTF. Written as DNA, the CDR3 is TGTGCCAGCAGTGTAACCCCTCGGGGTAACTATGGCTACACCTTC.

This clonotype was picked up a small number of times. The chain recombines TRBV30 with TRBJ2-1, with D hard to call. Germline values: CDR1 GTSNPN, CDR2 SVGIG (reference sequence). The CDR3 sequence is 14 residues long. V gave up 2 bases and J gave up 9 bases, with 17 bases separating them. The CDR3 sequence is CAWSKEILNGEQFF. The CDR3 bases are TGTGCCTGGAGTAAGGAGATTCTCAACGGTGAGCAGTTCTTC.

This clonotype appeared many times. The rearrangement joins TRBV2 to TRBJ1-1; no reliable D call. V was clipped by 3 bases and J by 6 bases, with 8 bases between them. Per the germline V gene, CDR1 is SNHLY and CDR2 is FYNNEI. This CDR3 is 12 amino acids long. This chain's CDR3 is CASSEGFAEAFF. DNA of the CDR3: TGTGCCAGCAGTGAGGGATTCGCTGAAGCTTTCTTT.

There are a few counts of this clonotype. The chain combines TRBV5-1 with TRBJ2-1; the match to TRBD1 covers 12 bases. The CDR3 sequence is 16 residues long. CDR1 SGHRS and CDR2 YFSETQ come from the germline V gene. The trim removed 5 bases at V and 8 bases at J, leaving 11 bases unmatched. CDR3 protein: CASRGTGTGGWDEQFF. CDR3 sequence (DNA): TGCGCCAGCAGGGGAACAGGGACAGGGGGCTGGGATGAGCAGTTCTTC.

There are a few counts of this clonotype. This chain links TRBV20-1 with TRBJ2-1, with a possible D match to TRBD2 (5 bases). Germline V gene data show CDR1 as DFQATT and CDR2 as SNEGSKA (reference sequence). The CDR3 extends over 15 amino acids. The V end lost 3 bases, the J end lost 2 bases, and 14 bases lay between the germline ends. CDR3 DNA sequence: TGCAGTGCTAGTTACGGGATACAGACCTACAATGAGCAGTTCTTC. As protein: CSASYGIQTYNEQFF.

The chain employs TRBV28 and TRBJ1-1; a possible D gene is TRBD1 (6 bases). The V and J ends lost 6 bases and 3 bases respectively, with 14 bases between them. CDR3 length: 14 residues. CDR1 is MDHEN, CDR2 SYDVKM, per germline. The DNA of the CDR3 is TGTGCCAGCAGAGTCCGAGGACAGTACACTGAAGCTTTCTTT. As protein: CASRVRGQYTEAFF.

The CDR3 sequence is CASSYDPRAGANLEQYF. The DNA for the CDR3 is TGTGCCAGCAGTTACGACCCCCGGGCGGGGGCCAATCTTGAGCAGTACTTC. This chain uses TRBV6-5 with TRBJ2-7; weak D call: TRBD2 (7 bases). Trimming shortened V by 2 bases and J by 7 bases, and 24 bases separated the two germline ends. The CDR3 length is 17 residues. Germline lookup yields CDR1 MNHEY and CDR2 SVGAGI.

The genes are TRBV28 and TRBJ2-3; 10 bases are shared with TRBD1. Germline CDR1 reads MDHEN; CDR2 reads SYDVKM. This CDR3 is built from 13 residues. V gave up 8 bases and J gave up 4 bases; unmatched junction bases: 3. CDR3 in amino acids: CASPGQGADTQYF. DNA for the CDR3: TGTGCCAGCCCCGGACAGGGGGCAGATACGCAGTATTTT.

This clonotype has only a few counts. The rearrangement links TRBV18 to TRBJ1-4; a possible D gene is TRBD1 (6 bases). CDR3 length: 16 amino acids. V was cut by 1 base and J by 7 bases, with 16 bases left in between. Germline V gene sequence: CDR1 KGHSH, CDR2 LQKENI. The CDR3 sequence is CASSPLSDRRTEKLFF. The CDR3 nucleotides read TGTGCCAGCTCACCACTTTCCGACAGGAGAACTGAAAAACTGTTTTTT.

The sample holds a few counts of this clonotype. This could be a read error, since a much larger clone is one nucleotide away. The chain is built from TRBV18 and TRBJ2-2; 8 nucleotides agree with TRBD2. Germline V gives CDR1 KGHSH, CDR2 LQKENI. This CDR3 contains 16 residues. DNA for the CDR3: TGTGCCAGCTCACCAGGACTAGCTTGGAACACCGGGGAGCTGCTTTTT. Translation gives CASSPGLAWNTGELLF.

The sample holds a few counts of this clonotype. The chain links TRBV7-9 to TRBJ2-2; perhaps D is TRBD1 or TRBD2 (5 bases each). Germline CDR1 reads SEHNR; CDR2 reads FQNEAQ (reference sequence). The CDR3 covers 15 residues. V shed 1 base and J shed 5 bases, with 11 bases lying between them. CDR3 amino acids: CASSLDGEGTGELFF. CDR3 bases: TGTGCCAGCAGCTTAGATGGAGAGGGGACCGGGGAGCTGTTTTTT.

The chain joins TRBV7-2 to TRBJ2-4, with 12 bases that match TRBD2. Germline CDR1 reads SGHTA; CDR2 reads FQGNSA. This CDR3 is built from 18 residues. Trimming took 2 bases from V and 2 from J; bases not matched to a gene: 7. The CDR3 DNA is TGTGCCAGCAGCTTAAGTCCCCTAGCGGGAGGGACCAAAAACATTCAGTACTTC. This encodes CASSLSPLAGGTKNIQYF.

This clonotype was observed a handful of times. This chain links TRBV28 with TRBJ2-1; the match to TRBD2 covers 8 bases. The V segment lost 7 bases and the J segment 9 bases; nucleotides outside the gene matches: 23. The CDR3 runs to 18 residues. The germline CDR1 and CDR2 sequences are MDHEN and SYDVKM. In nucleotides, the CDR3 is TGTGCCAGCACCCTTGTTACTACAGGGCCAGCGGGAGTAGGTGAGCAGTTCTTC. Translation: CASTLVTTGPAGVGEQFF.

The CDR3 protein is CASSGRDSNEKLFF. CDR3 sequence (DNA): TGTGCCAGCAGTGGGAGGGACAGTAATGAAAAACTGTTTTTT. V gene TRBV12-3 or TRBV12-4 combines with J gene TRBJ1-4, with 7 bases lining up with TRBD1. V lost 5 bases and J lost 4; bases outside the gene matches: 4. This CDR3 contains 14 residues.

This clonotype was observed a handful of times. The chain links TRBV9 to TRBJ1-2, with 9 nucleotides matching TRBD1. The CDR3 has 16 amino acids. Germline-derived CDR1 and CDR2 are SGDLS and YYNGEE. V gave up 0 bases and J gave up 1 base; unmatched junction bases: 4. CDR3 loop: CASSVDRDRDNYGYTF. The CDR3 DNA reads TGTGCCAGCAGCGTAGACCGGGACAGGGATAACTATGGCTACACCTTC.

V usage is TRBV19 and J usage is TRBJ1-1; D gene uncertain. This CDR3 has 14 residues. V was pared by 5 bases and J by 3 bases, with 13 bases between. Germline V lookup: CDR1 LNHDA, CDR2 SQIVND (reference sequence). The CDR3 coding sequence is TGTGCCAGTAGTCCATCCGGGAGTGACACTGAAGCTTTCTTT. Its protein product is CASSPSGSDTEAFF.

This clonotype has at least ten counts. The V and J genes are TRBV28 and TRBJ2-3, with D possibly being TRBD1 (6 bases). Germline loops: CDR1 MDHEN, CDR2 SYDVKM. This CDR3 is 16 amino acids long. Deletions cut 2 bases from V and 2 bases from J, with 14 bases between. Here the CDR3 reads CASSLTPGQNTDTQYF. CDR3 nucleotide sequence: TGTGCCAGCAGTTTAACCCCTGGACAGAACACAGATACGCAGTATTTT.

This clonotype was found a few times. V usage is TRBV9 and J usage is TRBJ2-1; 9 positions match TRBD2. The ends lost 0 bases at V and 8 bases at J; junction bases unmatched: 6. Germline V gene data show CDR1 as SGDLS and CDR2 as YYNGEE. This CDR3 spans 15 amino acids. The chain's CDR3 is CASSVEASGIHEQFF. CDR3 DNA sequence: TGTGCCAGCAGCGTAGAGGCTAGCGGGATCCATGAGCAGTTCTTC.

This clonotype was found a few times. The CDR3 nucleotides are TGTGCCAGCACCCGGGCACTTTATCAGCCCCAGCATTTT. Translating gives CASTRALYQPQHF. This rearrangement joins TRBV12-3 or TRBV12-4 to TRBJ1-5; D is unresolved. The CDR3 covers 13 residues. V was clipped by 7 bases and J by 5 bases, with 12 bases between them.

To note about this clonotype: A read error may produce the germline difference seen at one junction end. The V gene is TRBV5-1, the J gene TRBJ2-3; TRBD1 matches at 9 bases. Germline V gene sequence: CDR1 SGHRS, CDR2 YFSETQ. The CDR3 spans 16 residues. CDR3 sequence reads: CASNLGTGLSTDTQYF. The CDR3, as DNA: TGCGCCAGCAACTTGGGGACAGGGCTAAGCACAGATACGCAGTATTTT. The full variable domain, in which reference TRBV5-1 and TRBJ2-3 provide the parts outside the CDR3, is KAGVTQTPRYLIKTRGQQVTLSCSPISGHRSVSWYQQTPGQGLQFLFEYFSETQRNKGNFPGRFSGRQFSNSRSEMNVSTLELGDSALYLCASNLGTGLSTDTQYFGPGTRLTVL.

Ten or more counts support this clonotype. The rearrangement joins TRBV10-1 to TRBJ1-5; 7 bases fit TRBD1. Germline V gene data show CDR1 as WNHNN and CDR2 as SYGVQD (reference sequence). CDR3 size: 15 residues. The J segment lost 0 bases and the V segment lost 7 bases, leaving 6 bases of the junction unmatched. The CDR3 DNA is TGCGCCAGCAATCCAAGGGGGCTTAGCAATCAGCCCCAGCATTTT. Translated: CASNPRGLSNQPQHF.

The rearrangement joins TRBV20-1 to TRBJ2-5; 8 nucleotides agree with TRBD1. CDR1 is DFQATT and CDR2 is SNEGSKA in the germline V gene (reference sequence). The CDR3 runs 14 residues. V was clipped by 4 bases and J by 3 bases; unmatched bases: 7. The CDR3 DNA follows: TGCAGTGCTAAAACCTCGGGACAGGAAGAGACCCAGTACTTC. This codes for CSAKTSGQEETQYF.

In its sample, this clonotype was seen many times. The V call is TRBV28, the J call TRBJ2-1; D possibly corresponds to TRBD2 (6 bases). Germline assignment: CDR1 MDHEN and CDR2 SYDVKM. Trimming stripped 3 bases from V and 2 bases from J, with 20 bases between. The CDR3 is made up of 18 amino acids. CDR3 in DNA: TGTGCCAGCAGTTTGGCAGGAGGGAGGCGCGGCGCCTACAATGAGCAGTTCTTC. Translating it yields CASSLAGGRRGAYNEQFF.

The rearrangement uses TRBV28 and TRBJ2-7; perhaps TRBD2 as D (6 bases). The germline V gene encodes CDR1 MDHEN and CDR2 SYDVKM. This CDR3 is built from 18 residues. V was pared by 4 bases and J by 0 bases, with 22 bases between. The CDR3 region has the DNA TGTGCCAGCAGTTACCCGGCTGGGACGGCGGGGCCCTCCTACGAGCAGTACTTC. Translating gives CASSYPAGTAGPSYEQYF. Full variable domain (remainder filled in from reference TRBV28 and TRBJ2-7): DVKVTQSSRYLVKRTGEKVFLECVQDMDHENMFWYRQDPGLGLRLIYFSYDVKMKEKGDIPEGYSVSREKKERFSLILESASTNQTSMYLCASSYPAGTAGPSYEQYFGPGTRLTVT.